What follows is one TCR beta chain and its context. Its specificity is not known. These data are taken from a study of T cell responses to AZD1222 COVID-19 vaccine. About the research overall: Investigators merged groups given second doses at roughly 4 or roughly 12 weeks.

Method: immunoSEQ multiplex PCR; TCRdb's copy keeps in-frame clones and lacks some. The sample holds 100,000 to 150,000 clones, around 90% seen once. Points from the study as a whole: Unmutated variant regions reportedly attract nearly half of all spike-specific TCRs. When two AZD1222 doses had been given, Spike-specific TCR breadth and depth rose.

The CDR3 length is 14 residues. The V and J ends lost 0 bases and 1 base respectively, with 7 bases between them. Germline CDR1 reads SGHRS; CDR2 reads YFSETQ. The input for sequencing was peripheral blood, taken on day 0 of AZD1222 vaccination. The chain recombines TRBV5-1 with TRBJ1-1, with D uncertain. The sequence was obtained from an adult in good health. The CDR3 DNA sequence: TGCGCCAGCAGCTTGGCCCCCCCGAACACTGAAGCTTTCTTT. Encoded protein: CASSLAPPNTEAFF. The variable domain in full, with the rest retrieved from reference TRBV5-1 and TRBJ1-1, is KAGVTQTPRYLIKTRGQQVTLSCSPISGHRSVSWYQQTPGQGLQFLFEYFSETQRNKGNFPGRFSGRQFSNSRSEMNVSTLELGDSALYLCASSLAPPNTEAFFGQGTRLTVV.